This entry lists 31 T cell receptor beta chains sequenced from one sample in a study of cytomegalovirus exposure and HLA in healthy donors (dated by TCRdb to about 2017). The method behind the library was the immunoSEQ multiplex PCR assay. The multiplex PCR relied on a mix of 60 forward primers for TCR Vbeta segments and 13 reverse primers for TCR Jbeta segments. In TCRdb, the immuneACCESS table is reduced to in-frame sequences with V and J assigned. These tables do not hold every clone; where another copy was compared, an unresolved V gene accounts for under half, and the others remain unexplained. The sample contains 80,000 to 95,000 clones, approximately 57% of them found a single time. The top ten hold roughly 6% of the sample. The source material was PBMCs. The receptor source for this set is a woman in her twenties or thirties in good health and CMV-seronegative.

The chain uses TRBV2 and TRBJ1-1; 7 positions agree with TRBD1. Looked up from germline, CDR1 is SNHLY and CDR2 is FYNNEI. The V gene end was trimmed by 8 bases and the J gene end by 1 base; junction bases not matched to a gene: 7. The CDR3 sequence is 14 residues long. DNA of the CDR3: TGTGCCAGCGAACTGGGACAGTGGAACACTGAAGCTTTCTTT. Its protein product is CASELGQWNTEAFF.

The chain carries TRBV5-4 and TRBJ2-1; tentative D call: TRBD2 (6 bases). The V end lost 4 bases, the J end lost 0 bases, and 11 bases lay between the germline ends. The CDR3 sequence is 15 residues long. Germline CDR1 and CDR2: SGHNT and YYREEE (reference sequence). CDR3 loop: CASSRDWGSYNEQFF. As DNA, the CDR3 is TGTGCCAGCAGCCGGGACTGGGGCTCCTACAATGAGCAGTTCTTC.

J is TRBJ2-5 and V is TRBV5-1; 9 positions agree with TRBD1. Germline CDR1 SGHRS, CDR2 YFSETQ. With 4 bases clipped from V and 0 bases from J, the junction kept 1 base outside the gene matches. CDR3 length: 14 amino acids. DNA for the CDR3: TGCGCCAGCAGCCGGGACAGGGACCAAGAGACCCAGTACTTC. It yields the protein CASSRDRDQETQYF. The full variable domain, rest sourced from reference TRBV5-1 and TRBJ2-5, is KAGVTQTPRYLIKTRGQQVTLSCSPISGHRSVSWYQQTPGQGLQFLFEYFSETQRNKGNFPGRFSGRQFSNSRSEMNVSTLELGDSALYLCASSRDRDQETQYFGPGTRLLVL.

Only one count was recorded for this clone. V gene TRBV19 combines with J gene TRBJ1-1; D perhaps matches TRBD1 (5 bases). CDR3 length equals 14 residues. Germline V gene sequence: CDR1 LNHDA, CDR2 SQIVND (reference sequence). V was trimmed by 5 bases and J by 6 bases, leaving 16 bases between them. The DNA of the CDR3 is TGTGCCAGTAGTGCCACCCCGTCGACAGCTGAAGCTTTCTTT. The encoded protein is CASSATPSTAEAFF. Based on the CDR3 plus reference TRBV19 and TRBJ1-1, the full variable domain is DGGITQSPKYLFRKEGQNVTLSCEQNLNHDAMYWYRQDPGQGLRLIYYSQIVNDFQKGDIAEGYSVSREKKESFPLTVTSAQKNPTAFYLCASSATPSTAEAFFGQGTRLTVV.

This clone has more than one count but fewer than ten. The chain is built from TRBV10-3 and TRBJ1-1; D ambiguous. The germline V and J ends were trimmed by 6 bases and 0 bases, with 11 bases remaining between them. The CDR3 is made up of 14 amino acids. The V gene's germline CDR1 is ENHRY and CDR2 SYGVKD. CDR3 loop: CAISVDTLNTEAFF. The CDR3 region has the DNA TGTGCCATCAGCGTTGACACCTTGAACACTGAAGCTTTCTTT.

The rearrangement uses TRBV7-2 and TRBJ2-5; weak D call: TRBD2 (7 bases). This CDR3 spans 14 amino acids. From germline, CDR1 is SGHTA and CDR2 FQGNSA. Trimming pared 2 bases from V and 4 bases from J, leaving 11 bases between. The chain's CDR3 is CASSLRRGGETQYF. Written as DNA, the CDR3 is TGTGCCAGCAGCTTAAGGAGGGGGGGAGAGACCCAGTACTTC. Filled out from reference TRBV7-2 and TRBJ2-5, the complete variable domain reads GAGVSQSPSNKVTEKGKDVELRCDPISGHTALYWYRQSLGQGLEFLIYFQGNSAPDKSGLPSDRFSAERTGGSVSTLTIQRTQQEDSAVYLCASSLRRGGETQYFGPGTRLLVL.

V gene TRBV5-4 combines with J gene TRBJ1-1, with D perhaps matching TRBD1 (6 bases). Germline V gene sequence: CDR1 SGHNT, CDR2 YYREEE (reference sequence). The CDR3 length is 15 residues. Trimming removed 5 bases from V and 0 bases from J, with 14 bases in between. The CDR3 sequence: CASRAAGVLNTEAFF. The CDR3 DNA sequence: TGTGCCAGCAGGGCGGCAGGGGTCTTGAACACTGAAGCTTTCTTT.

This rearrangement joins TRBV7-8 to TRBJ2-5; D uncertain. Near its end, the DNA agrees better with TRBJ2-7, so the J call may be wrong. The CDR3 totals 14 residues. Germline CDR1 is SGHVS and CDR2 is FQNEAQ. The CDR3 sequence is CASSLGSVNYEQYF. The CDR3 DNA reads TGTGCCAGCAGCTTAGGTTCAGTAAACTACGAGCAGTACTTC.

J is TRBJ2-7 and V is TRBV30; D perhaps matches TRBD1 (6 bases). This CDR3 is 14 amino acids long. V lost 2 bases to trimming and J lost 5 bases, with 16 bases between them. Germline V gene sequence: CDR1 GTSNPN, CDR2 SVGIG (reference sequence). The CDR3: CAWSSIRDINEQYF. The CDR3 DNA is TGTGCCTGGAGTTCTATCCGGGACATAAACGAGCAGTACTTC. Looking up the rest from reference TRBV30 and TRBJ2-7 gives the full variable domain: SQTIHQWPATLVQPVGSPLSLECTVEGTSNPNLYWYRQAAGRGLQLLFYSVGIGQISSEVPQNLSASRPQDRQFILSSKKLLLSDSGFYLCAWSSIRDINEQYFGPGTRLTVT.

The chain has TRBV11-3 and TRBJ2-1; TRBD2 matches 8 bases. This CDR3 has 14 amino acids. From germline, CDR1 is SGHNT and CDR2 YENEEA. Germline trimming cut 1 base from V and 5 bases from J; bases unmatched to any gene: 1. CDR3 amino acids: CASSLAGGDNEQFF. CDR3 bases: TGTGCCAGCAGCTTAGCGGGAGGGGACAATGAGCAGTTCTTC.

This chain uses TRBV21-1 with TRBJ2-5; TRBD1 was called by the table and not checked on the DNA. TRBV21-1 is annotated as a pseudogene. CDR3 length: 14 residues. The CDR3, as DNA: TGTGCCAGCAGCAAATTTATTGGGCTCACGGCCCAGTACTTC. It yields the protein CASSKFIGLTAQYF.

This clone was seen only once. This rearrangement joins TRBV25-1 to TRBJ1-1; D perhaps matches TRBD1 (6 bases). Trimming pared 0 bases from V and 5 bases from J, leaving 7 bases between. Germline V gene lookup returns CDR1 MGHDK and CDR2 SYGVNS. This CDR3 is 13 amino acids long. The CDR3 DNA reads as TGTGCCAGCAGTGAATACCAGGGGACTGAAGCTTTCTTT. Amino acids: CASSEYQGTEAFF.

CDR3 bases: TGTGCCAGCACGCGGCGCGGGTCCCCGAATGAAAAACTGTTTTTT. It codes for CASTRRGSPNEKLFF. The chain uses TRBV21-1 and TRBJ1-4. TRBV21-1 is deemed a pseudogene. The CDR3 consists of 15 residues.

The rearrangement uses TRBV29-1 and TRBJ1-5, with 8 bases identical to TRBD1. The junction had 8 bases not matched to a gene; V was cut back by 6 bases and J by 4 bases. CDR1 SQVTM and CDR2 ANQGSEA come from the germline V gene. The CDR3 length is 14 residues. DNA of the CDR3: TGCAGCGTCGTGACAGGGGTTTGGAATCAGCCCCAGCATTTT. Translating it yields CSVVTGVWNQPQHF.

The rearrangement links TRBV5-4 to TRBJ2-1; TRBD1 aligns across 7 bases. The ends lost 4 bases at V and 2 bases at J; junction bases unmatched: 6. The CDR3 is 15 amino acids. Germline V gene lookup returns CDR1 SGHNT and CDR2 YYREEE (reference sequence). In DNA, the CDR3 is TGTGCCAGCAGCCCGGGGACAGAGACCTACAATGAGCAGTTCTTC. Protein: CASSPGTETYNEQFF.

Written as DNA, the CDR3 is TGTGCCAGCAGCTTAGACCTAGCGGGGACACGGTCCTACGAGCAGTACTTC. Protein product: CASSLDLAGTRSYEQYF. The chain uses TRBV7-2 and TRBJ2-7; 9 positions match TRBD2. With 1 base clipped from V and 1 base from J, the junction kept 8 bases outside the gene matches. Germline-derived CDR1 and CDR2 are SGHTA and FQGNSA. CDR3 size: 17 residues.

This clone was seen more than once but under ten times. J is TRBJ2-1 and V is TRBV11-2; perhaps TRBD2 as D (5 bases). CDR1 and CDR2 (germline): SGHAT, FQNNGV. The CDR3 sequence is 14 residues long. V was cut by 5 bases and J by 10 bases, with 18 bases left in between. CDR3 loop: CASSPRVRGGEQFF. CDR3 bases: TGTGCCAGCAGCCCGAGGGTCCGTGGCGGGGAGCAGTTCTTC.

In DNA, the CDR3 is TGCGCCAGCAGTCCGCGACTAGCGGGGGGGCGGTACAATGAGCAGTTCTTC. Its protein product is CASSPRLAGGRYNEQFF. The gene calls are TRBV23-1 and TRBJ2-1, with TRBD2 matching over 14 bases. TRBV23-1 is an open reading frame, and its role is uncertain. V shed 4 bases and J 4 bases; nucleotides not matched to a gene: 6. CDR3 size: 17 residues.

The chain carries TRBV6-1 and TRBJ1-5; 9 nucleotides match TRBD1. V lost 6 bases, J lost 4 bases, and 7 bases stayed unmatched. CDR3 length: 15 residues. CDR1 and CDR2 (germline): MNHNS, SASEGT. The CDR3 loop reads CASSNRGRLNQPQHF. The DNA of the CDR3 is TGTGCCAGCAGCAACAGGGGGCGCCTAAATCAGCCCCAGCATTTT.

V and J are TRBV7-3 and TRBJ2-5, with 9 bases matching TRBD1. Losses at the gene ends were 4 bases for V and 2 bases for J; bases not matched to a gene: 5. CDR3 length: 15 residues. CDR1 and CDR2 from the germline V gene are SGHTA and FQGTGA. The CDR3 sequence: CASSSGQGPQETQYF. CDR3 bases: TGTGCCAGCAGCTCCGGACAGGGGCCGCAAGAGACCCAGTACTTC.

V gene TRBV28 combines with J gene TRBJ1-4; D gene uncertain. V lost 3 bases and J 12 bases, leaving 17 bases between the germline ends. The CDR3 covers 14 residues. Germline assignment: CDR1 MDHEN and CDR2 SYDVKM. CDR3 sequence reads: CASSFSGIPSELFF. DNA for the CDR3: TGTGCCAGCAGTTTTTCCGGGATCCCTTCCGAACTGTTTTTT.

The rearrangement uses TRBV27 and TRBJ2-1; TRBD2 matches at 8 bases. Germline V gene lookup returns CDR1 MNHEY and CDR2 SMNVEV (reference sequence). Unmatched junction bases numbered 17, after V lost 6 bases and J lost 7 bases. The CDR3 is 17 amino acids. The CDR3 loop is CASRPNQLAVNRNEQFF. CDR3 DNA sequence: TGTGCCAGCAGGCCTAACCAACTAGCGGTGAACCGGAATGAGCAGTTCTTC.

The chain combines TRBV4-1 with TRBJ2-5; D perhaps matches TRBD2 (6 bases). The CDR3 totals 14 residues. V was pared by 0 bases and J by 5 bases, with 10 bases between. Per the germline V gene, CDR1 is MGHRA and CDR2 is YSYEKL. CDR3 sequence reads: CASSQEGGAETQYF. The DNA for the CDR3 is TGCGCCAGCAGCCAAGAAGGCGGGGCGGAGACCCAGTACTTC.

The chain has TRBV19 and TRBJ2-1, with D possibly matching TRBD2 (5 bases). The V gene's germline CDR1 is LNHDA and CDR2 SQIVND (reference sequence). The ends were cut back, 5 bases at V and 10 bases at J, with 12 bases in the middle. The length of the CDR3 is 12 residues. The CDR3, as DNA: TGTGCCAGTAGTGCGAGCGGCTACGAGCAGTTCTTC. Residues: CASSASGYEQFF.

This clone occurred once. The chain recombines TRBV5-6 with TRBJ2-2; 7 bases fit TRBD1. The germline V gene has CDR1 SGHDT and CDR2 YYEEEE. This CDR3 region has 15 residues. After removal of 0 bases from V and 5 bases from J, the junction contained 4 bases not matched to a gene. CDR3 amino acids: CASSLGPTGTGELFF. The CDR3 DNA reads as TGTGCCAGCAGCTTGGGGCCGACAGGGACCGGGGAGCTGTTTTTT. The whole variable domain, filled in from reference TRBV5-6 and TRBJ2-2, reads DAGVTQSPTHLIKTRGQQVTLRCSPKSGHDTVSWYQQALGQGPQFIFQYYEEEERQRGNFPDRFSGHQFPNYSSELNVNALLLGDSALYLCASSLGPTGTGELFFGEGSRLTVL.

CDR3 protein: CASGLGTGAKIGAEAFF. The CDR3, as DNA: TGTGCTAGTGGTTTGGGGACAGGGGCTAAAATAGGGGCTGAAGCTTTCTTT. The chain recombines TRBV12-5 with TRBJ1-1; 9 bases are a match to TRBD1. The CDR3 length is 17 residues. Germline CDR1 LGHNT, CDR2 FRNRAP. With 1 base clipped from V and 6 bases from J, the junction kept 12 bases outside the gene matches. The full variable domain, its missing parts supplied by reference TRBV12-5 and TRBJ1-1, is DARVTQTPRHKVTEMGQEVTMRCQPILGHNTVFWYRQTMMQGLELLAYFRNRAPLDDSGMPKDRFSAEMPDATLATLKIQPSEPRDSAVYFCASGLGTGAKIGAEAFFGQGTRLTVV.

A few counts support this clone. V gene TRBV10-3 combines with J gene TRBJ1-1; D unclear. Germline loops: CDR1 ENHRY, CDR2 SYGVKD. V was trimmed by 6 bases and J by 5 bases, leaving 7 bases between them. This CDR3 comprises 11 residues. This CDR3 reads CAIRWRTEAFF. The CDR3, as DNA: TGTGCCATCAGGTGGAGGACTGAAGCTTTCTTT.

The genes are TRBV7-9 and TRBJ1-1; the D is unclear. The CDR3 contains 14 residues. CDR1 and CDR2 from the germline V gene are SEHNR and FQNEAQ (reference sequence). Trimming left V 0 bases short and J 0 bases short, with 5 bases between. DNA of the CDR3: TGTGCCAGCAGCTTAGCGGCAGTGAACACTGAAGCTTTCTTT. Amino acids: CASSLAAVNTEAFF.

V usage is TRBV25-1 and J usage is TRBJ1-2; 7 bases map to TRBD1. The germline CDR1 and CDR2 sequences are MGHDK and SYGVNS. J was trimmed by 5 bases and V by 9 bases; bases with no gene match: 6. The CDR3 length is 12 residues. In DNA form, the CDR3 reads TGTGCCAGTCGGGACAGATTATATGGCTACACCTTC. This encodes CASRDRLYGYTF.

The J gene is TRBJ2-2, the V gene TRBV28; tentative D call: TRBD2 (6 bases). CDR3 length: 15 amino acids. Germline V gene data show CDR1 as MDHEN and CDR2 as SYDVKM. V lost 4 bases, J lost 0 bases, and 9 bases lay in between. The chain's CDR3 is CASSSSATNTGELFF. DNA of the CDR3: TGTGCCAGCAGTTCTAGCGCAACGAACACCGGGGAGCTGTTTTTT.

V and J are TRBV6-5 and TRBJ2-1; TRBD1 agrees at 11 bases. The junction had 6 bases not matched to a gene; V was cut back by 10 bases and J by 7 bases. Germline V lookup: CDR1 MNHEY, CDR2 SVGAGI. The CDR3 is made up of 13 amino acids. CDR3 region: CATGQGAGNEQFF. CDR3 bases: TGTGCCACAGGACAGGGGGCAGGGAATGAGCAGTTCTTC.